This T cell receptor (beta chain) emerged from a study of quantifying T cell responses using KT2 cells. In the study overall: TCR alpha and beta constant-region primers primed reverse transcription of RNA. Estimated efficiency of the T4 ligation step was above 9% under optimum conditions. The second PCR ran as a qPCR until a predetermined fluorescence threshold was reached. Study conclusions and caveats: KT2 clone alpha and beta sequence counts scaled linearly with input KT2 cell number.

In this sample, this clonotype turned up a few times. Its antigen is currently unknown. Fixed numbers of PBMC received varying amounts of KT2 cells. A single-stranded UMI oligo with SP2 sequence was ligated to cDNA 3' ends. The first PCR ran approximately 4 cycles with an equimolar RC1.1 and RC1.2 beta primer mix. TCRdb recomputed calls from the UMI-ligation and nested PCR reads with MiXCR, one row per CDR3 protein. Among 30,000 or so distinct CDR3 sequences listed, roughly 7.2% were seen once. The source material was PBMCs spiked with cells of the T cell clone KT2. The TCR comes from a human donor.

The CDR3 reads CASSDSTGGNTGELFF. In DNA, the CDR3 is TGTGCCAGCAGCGACTCGACAGGGGGGAACACCGGGGAGCTGTTTTTT. This chain connects TRBV9 to TRBJ2-2, with TRBD1 identical over 9 bases. CDR1 is SGDLS and CDR2 is YYNGEE in the germline V gene. This CDR3 is built from 16 residues. The V segment lost 3 bases and the J segment 1 base; nucleotides outside the gene matches: 4.